This T cell receptor (beta chain) was captured in a study of T cell changes during pregnancy in multiple sclerosis. The CDR3 runs to 15 residues. With V trimmed by 7 bases and J by 4 bases, 5 bases remained unmatched. Germline V lookup: CDR1 SNHLY, CDR2 FYNNEI. TCRdb keeps only in-frame clones here, not all; method: immunoSEQ multiplex PCR. This table holds about 38,000 clones, around 91% found once. The specimen comprised CD4+ T cells from peripheral blood mononuclear cells, sampled in the second trimester of pregnancy. This clonotype was sampled from a female donor with multiple sclerosis, enrolled in a pregnancy study. The chain employs TRBV2 and TRBJ2-2; 11 bases align to TRBD2. CDR3 nucleotides: TGTGCCAGCAAACTAGCGGGAGCCGGCACCGGGGAGCTGTTTTTT. This codes for CASKLAGAGTGELFF. Variable domain in full (rest from reference TRBV2 and TRBJ2-2): EPEVTQTPSHQVTQMGQEVILRCVPISNHLYFYWYRQILGQKVEFLVSFYNNEISEKSEIFDDQFSVERPDGSNFTLKIRSTKLEDSAMYFCASKLAGAGTGELFFGEGSRLTVL.